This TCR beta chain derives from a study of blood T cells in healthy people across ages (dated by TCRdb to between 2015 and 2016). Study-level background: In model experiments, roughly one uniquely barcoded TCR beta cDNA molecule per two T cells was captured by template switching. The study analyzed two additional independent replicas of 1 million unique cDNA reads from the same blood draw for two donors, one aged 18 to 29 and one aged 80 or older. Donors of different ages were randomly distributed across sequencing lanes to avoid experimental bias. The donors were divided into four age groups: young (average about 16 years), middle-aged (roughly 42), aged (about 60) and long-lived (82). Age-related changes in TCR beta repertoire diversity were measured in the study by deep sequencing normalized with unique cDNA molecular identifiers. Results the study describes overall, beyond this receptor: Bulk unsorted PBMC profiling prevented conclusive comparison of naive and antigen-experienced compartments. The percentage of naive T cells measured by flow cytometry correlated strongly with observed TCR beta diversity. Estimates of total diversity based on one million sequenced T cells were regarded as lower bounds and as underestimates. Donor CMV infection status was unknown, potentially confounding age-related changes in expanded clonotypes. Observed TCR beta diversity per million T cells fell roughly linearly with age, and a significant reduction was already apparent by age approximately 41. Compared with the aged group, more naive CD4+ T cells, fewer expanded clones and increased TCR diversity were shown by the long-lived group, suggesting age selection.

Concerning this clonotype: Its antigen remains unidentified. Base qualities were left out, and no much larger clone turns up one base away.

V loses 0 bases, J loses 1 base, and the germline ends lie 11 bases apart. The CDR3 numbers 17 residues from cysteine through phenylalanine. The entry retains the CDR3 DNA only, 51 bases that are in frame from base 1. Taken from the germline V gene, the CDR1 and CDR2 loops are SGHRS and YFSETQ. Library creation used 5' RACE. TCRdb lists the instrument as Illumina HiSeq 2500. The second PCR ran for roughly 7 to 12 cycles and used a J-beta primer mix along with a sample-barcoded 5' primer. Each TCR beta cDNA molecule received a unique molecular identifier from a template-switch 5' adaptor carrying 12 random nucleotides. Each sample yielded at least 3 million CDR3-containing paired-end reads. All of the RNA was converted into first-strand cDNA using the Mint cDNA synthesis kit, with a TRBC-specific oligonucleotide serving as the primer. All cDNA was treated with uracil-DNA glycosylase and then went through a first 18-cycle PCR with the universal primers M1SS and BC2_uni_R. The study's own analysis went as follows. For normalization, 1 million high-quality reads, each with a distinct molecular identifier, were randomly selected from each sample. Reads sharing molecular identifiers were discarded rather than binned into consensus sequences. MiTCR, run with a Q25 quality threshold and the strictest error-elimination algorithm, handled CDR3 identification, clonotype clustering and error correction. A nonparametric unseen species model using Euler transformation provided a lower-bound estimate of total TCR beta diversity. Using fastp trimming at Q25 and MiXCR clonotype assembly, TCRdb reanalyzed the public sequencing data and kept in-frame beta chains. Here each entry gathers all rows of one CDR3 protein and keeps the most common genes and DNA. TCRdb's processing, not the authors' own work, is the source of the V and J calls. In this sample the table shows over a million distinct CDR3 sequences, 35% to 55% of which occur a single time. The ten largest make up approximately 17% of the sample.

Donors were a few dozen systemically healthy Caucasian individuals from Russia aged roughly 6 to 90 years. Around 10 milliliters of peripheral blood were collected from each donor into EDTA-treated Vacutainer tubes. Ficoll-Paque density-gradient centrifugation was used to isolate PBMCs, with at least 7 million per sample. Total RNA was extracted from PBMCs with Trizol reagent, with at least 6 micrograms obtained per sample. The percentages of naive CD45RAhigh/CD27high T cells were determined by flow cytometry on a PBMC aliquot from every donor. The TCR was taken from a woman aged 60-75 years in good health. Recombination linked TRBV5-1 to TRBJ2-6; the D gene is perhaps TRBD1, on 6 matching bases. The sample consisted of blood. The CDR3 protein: CASSLAVQGSGANVLTF. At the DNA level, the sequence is TGCGCCAGCAGCTTGGCTGTACAGGGTTCTGGGGCCAACGTCCTGACTTTC.